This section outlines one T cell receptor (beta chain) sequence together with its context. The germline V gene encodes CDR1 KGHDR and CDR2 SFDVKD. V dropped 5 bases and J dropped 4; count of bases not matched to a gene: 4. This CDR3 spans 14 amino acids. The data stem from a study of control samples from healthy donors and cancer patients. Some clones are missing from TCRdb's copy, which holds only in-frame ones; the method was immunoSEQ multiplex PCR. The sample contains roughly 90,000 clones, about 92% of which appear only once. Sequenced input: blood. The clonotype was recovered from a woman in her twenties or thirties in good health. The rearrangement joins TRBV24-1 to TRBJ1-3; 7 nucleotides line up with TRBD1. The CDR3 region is CATSASGGGNTIYF. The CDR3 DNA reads TGTGCCACCAGTGCATCAGGGGGAGGAAACACCATATATTTT.